A selection of T cell receptor beta chains follows, all from one sample in a study of blood T cell repertoires in COVID-19. Sequenced by immunoSEQ multiplex PCR; TCRdb stores in-frame clones only, minus some. Of hundreds of thousands of clones listed, 86% are singletons. Source material: peripheral blood. All receptors derive from a woman aged 60-75 years with COVID-19, enrolled during active disease. The CDR3 runs from the conserved cysteine through the conserved F or W. Each record gives: J gene, V gene, clone size, D gene, CDR3 protein, CDR3 DNA. A D gene is named only where the DNA matches it firmly. Clone sizes are given selectively: once, few, many, or a class where the clone is expanded.

j_gene: TRBJ1-2
v_gene: TRBV28
abundance: .
d_gene: .
CDR3aa: CASSPSLAGWNYGYTF
CDR3nt: TGTGCCAGCAGCCCCTCGTTGGCAGGGTGGAACTATGGCTACACCTTC

j_gene: TRBJ2-3
v_gene: TRBV4-1
abundance: .
d_gene: .
CDR3aa: CASSQSRNLGGRGDTQYF
CDR3nt: TGCGCCAGCAGCCAAAGTCGCAATCTAGGGGGCCGGGGGGATACGCAGTATTTT

j_gene: TRBJ2-7
v_gene: TRBV29-1
abundance: .
d_gene: .
CDR3aa: CSVINSFEQYF
CDR3nt: TGCAGCGTGATCAACTCATTCGAGCAGTACTTC

j_gene: TRBJ1-2
v_gene: TRBV5-4
abundance: many
d_gene: .
CDR3aa: CASSLGEGREIF
CDR3nt: TGTGCCAGCAGCTTGGGCGAAGGGAGGGAGATCTTC

j_gene: TRBJ1-2
v_gene: TRBV12-3/TRBV12-4
abundance: .
d_gene: .
CDR3aa: CASSFQGHYGYTF
CDR3nt: TGTGCCAGCAGTTTTCAGGGGCACTATGGCTACACCTTC

j_gene: TRBJ2-3
v_gene: TRBV6-1
abundance: few
d_gene: .
CDR3aa: CASSEARPGRSTDTQYF
CDR3nt: TGTGCCAGCAGTGAAGCGAGGCCGGGGAGGAGCACAGATACGCAGTATTTT

j_gene: TRBJ2-1
v_gene: TRBV6-5
abundance: .
d_gene: .
CDR3aa: CASSYSGHTADEQFF
CDR3nt: TGTGCCAGCAGTTACTCGGGACACACGGCGGATGAGCAGTTCTTC

j_gene: TRBJ2-7
v_gene: TRBV9
abundance: .
d_gene: TRBD1
CDR3aa: CASSAGQASYEQYF
CDR3nt: TGTGCCAGCAGCGCCGGACAGGCCTCCTACGAGCAGTACTTC

j_gene: TRBJ1-2
v_gene: TRBV11-2
abundance: .
d_gene: TRBD1
CDR3aa: CASSLRDSSFNYGYTF
CDR3nt: TGTGCCAGCAGCCTCCGGGACAGTTCCTTTAACTATGGCTACACCTTC

j_gene: TRBJ1-2
v_gene: TRBV29-1
abundance: .
d_gene: TRBD1
CDR3aa: CSVELRDRVYRYTF
CDR3nt: TGCAGCGTTGAACTCCGGGACAGGGTCTATCGCTACACCTTC

j_gene: TRBJ2-7
v_gene: TRBV2
abundance: .
d_gene: .
CDR3aa: CASSEVTLTYEQYF
CDR3nt: TGTGCCAGCAGTGAAGTAACACTAACCTACGAGCAGTACTTC

j_gene: TRBJ2-3
v_gene: TRBV19
abundance: .
d_gene: .
CDR3aa: CASSIDRWGSTDTQYF
CDR3nt: TGTGCCAGTAGTATAGATCGGTGGGGCAGCACAGATACGCAGTATTTT

j_gene: TRBJ1-2
v_gene: TRBV13
abundance: .
d_gene: .
CDR3aa: CASSLVRAYGYTF
CDR3nt: TGTGCCAGCAGCTTAGTCCGCGCCTATGGCTACACCTTC

j_gene: TRBJ2-1
v_gene: TRBV18
abundance: .
d_gene: .
CDR3aa: CASSWTSYNEQFF
CDR3nt: TGTGCCAGCTCCTGGACATCCTACAATGAGCAGTTCTTC

j_gene: TRBJ2-7
v_gene: TRBV5-8
abundance: once
d_gene: .
CDR3aa: CASQPRTASDEQYF
CDR3nt: TGTGCCAGCCAACCCAGGACAGCTTCCGACGAGCAGTACTTC

j_gene: TRBJ1-1
v_gene: TRBV29-1
abundance: .
d_gene: .
CDR3aa: CSATSRAEAFF
CDR3nt: TGCAGCGCCACCTCGAGGGCTGAAGCTTTCTTT